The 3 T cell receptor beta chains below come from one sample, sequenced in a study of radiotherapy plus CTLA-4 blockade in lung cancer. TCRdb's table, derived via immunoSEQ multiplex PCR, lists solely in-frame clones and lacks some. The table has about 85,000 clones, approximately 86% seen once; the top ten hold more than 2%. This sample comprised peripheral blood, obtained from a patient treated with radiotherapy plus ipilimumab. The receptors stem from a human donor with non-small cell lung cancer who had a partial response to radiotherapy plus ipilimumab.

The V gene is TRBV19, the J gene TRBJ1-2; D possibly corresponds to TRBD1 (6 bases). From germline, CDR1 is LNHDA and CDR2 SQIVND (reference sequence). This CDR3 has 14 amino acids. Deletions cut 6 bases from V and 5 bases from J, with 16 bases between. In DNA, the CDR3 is TGTGCCAGTAGCACACAGGGCCCTAGGTATGGCTACACCTTC. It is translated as CASSTQGPRYGYTF.

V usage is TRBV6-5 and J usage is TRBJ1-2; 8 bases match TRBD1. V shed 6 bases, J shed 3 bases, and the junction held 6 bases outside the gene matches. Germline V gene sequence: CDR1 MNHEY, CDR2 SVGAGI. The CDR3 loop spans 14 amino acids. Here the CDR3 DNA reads TGTGCCAGCAGAAGGGGACAGGAATACTATGGCTACACCTTC. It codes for CASRRGQEYYGYTF.

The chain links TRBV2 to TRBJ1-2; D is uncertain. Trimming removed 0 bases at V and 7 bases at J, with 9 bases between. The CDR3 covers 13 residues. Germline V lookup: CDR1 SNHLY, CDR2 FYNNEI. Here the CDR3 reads CASSEALGGGYTF. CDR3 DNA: TGTGCCAGCAGTGAAGCGCTCGGAGGTGGCTACACCTTC.